This TCR beta chain comes out of a study of blood T cell repertoires in COVID-19. Background on the study: Researchers got acute and convalescent COVID-19 samples from the United States, Italy and Spain. T cells, B-cell-depleted T cells, or PBMCs supplied cDNA or gDNA.

A remark on this clone: This sample also contains other DNA sequences that code for the same CDR3.

As originally analysed: Reference gene primer amplification gave estimated nucleated cell counts. Method: immunoSEQ multiplex PCR; TCRdb's copy keeps in-frame clones and lacks some. That table supplies the V and J calls and clone size; D and trimming were determined from the DNA. The sample lists about 82,000 clones, around 81% seen once, with more than 15% in the top ten. In germline, CDR1 is SGDLS, CDR2 YYNGEE. The V end lost 7 bases, the J end lost 3 bases, and 15 bases lay between the germline ends. CDR3 length: 14 amino acids. This TCR came from a man older than 75 with active or convalescent COVID-19. The V call is TRBV9, the J call TRBJ2-3; TRBD2 might be the D (6 bases). Sequences were obtained from peripheral blood. The CDR3 bases are TGTGCCAGCGGAATCGGGAGTAGTACAGATACGCAGTATTTT. Translation gives CASGIGSSTDTQYF.